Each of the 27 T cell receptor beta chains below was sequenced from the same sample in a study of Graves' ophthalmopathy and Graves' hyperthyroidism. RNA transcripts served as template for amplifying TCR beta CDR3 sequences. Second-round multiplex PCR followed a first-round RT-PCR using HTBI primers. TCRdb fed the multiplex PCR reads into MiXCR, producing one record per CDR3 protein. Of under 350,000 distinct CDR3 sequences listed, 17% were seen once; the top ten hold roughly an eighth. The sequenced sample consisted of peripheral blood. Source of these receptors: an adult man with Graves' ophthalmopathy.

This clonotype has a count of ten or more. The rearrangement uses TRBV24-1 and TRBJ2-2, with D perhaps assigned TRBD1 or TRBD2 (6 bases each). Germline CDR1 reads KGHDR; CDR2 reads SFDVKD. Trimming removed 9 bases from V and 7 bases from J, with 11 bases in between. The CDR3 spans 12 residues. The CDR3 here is CATEGGGGELFF. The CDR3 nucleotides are TGTGCCACCGAGGGGGGCGGCGGGGAGCTGTTTTTT.

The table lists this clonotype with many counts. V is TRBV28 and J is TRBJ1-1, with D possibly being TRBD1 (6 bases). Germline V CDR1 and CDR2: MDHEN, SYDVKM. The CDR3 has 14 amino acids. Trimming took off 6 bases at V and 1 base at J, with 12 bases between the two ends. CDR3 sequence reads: CASRNTGWNTEAFF. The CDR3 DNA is TGTGCCAGCAGAAATACAGGGTGGAACACTGAAGCTTTCTTT. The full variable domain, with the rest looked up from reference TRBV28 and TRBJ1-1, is DVKVTQSSRYLVKRTGEKVFLECVQDMDHENMFWYRQDPGLGLRLIYFSYDVKMKEKGDIPEGYSVSREKKERFSLILESASTNQTSMYLCASRNTGWNTEAFFGQGTRLTVV.

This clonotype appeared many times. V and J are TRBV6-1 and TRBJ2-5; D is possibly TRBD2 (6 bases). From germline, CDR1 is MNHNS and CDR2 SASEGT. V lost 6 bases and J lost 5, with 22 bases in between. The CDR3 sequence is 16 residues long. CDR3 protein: CASRSHDGGIGETQYF. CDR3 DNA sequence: TGTGCCAGCAGATCTCACGACGGAGGGATCGGGGAGACCCAGTACTTC.

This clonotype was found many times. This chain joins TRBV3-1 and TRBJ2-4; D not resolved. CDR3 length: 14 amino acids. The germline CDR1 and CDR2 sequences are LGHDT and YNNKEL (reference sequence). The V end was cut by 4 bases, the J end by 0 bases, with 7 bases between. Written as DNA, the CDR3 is TGTGCCAGCAGCCTCCGACTAGCCAAAAACATTCAGTACTTC. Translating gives CASSLRLAKNIQYF.

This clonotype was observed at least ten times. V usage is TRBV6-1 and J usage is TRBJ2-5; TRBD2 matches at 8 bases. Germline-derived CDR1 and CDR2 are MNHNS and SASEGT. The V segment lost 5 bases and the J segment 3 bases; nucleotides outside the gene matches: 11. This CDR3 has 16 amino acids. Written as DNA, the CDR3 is TGTGCCAGCAGTCTAAACCGACTAGCGACTAAAGAGACCCAGTACTTC. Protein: CASSLNRLATKETQYF.

For the CDR3, the DNA is TGCGGATTGAGAGGGCTAGCGGGGGGGCCGAACACCGGGGAGCTGTTTTTT. This gives the protein CGLRGLAGGPNTGELFF. The V and J genes are TRBV20-1 and TRBJ2-2, with 12 bases identical to TRBD2. Germline CDR1 DFQATT, CDR2 SNEGSKA (reference sequence). The CDR3 contains 17 residues.

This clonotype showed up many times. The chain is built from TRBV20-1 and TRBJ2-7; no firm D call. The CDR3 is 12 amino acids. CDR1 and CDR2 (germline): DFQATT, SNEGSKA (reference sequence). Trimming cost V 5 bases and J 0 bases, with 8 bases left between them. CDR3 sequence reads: CSAGKDSYEQYF. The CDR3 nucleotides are TGCAGTGCTGGCAAGGACTCCTACGAGCAGTACTTC.

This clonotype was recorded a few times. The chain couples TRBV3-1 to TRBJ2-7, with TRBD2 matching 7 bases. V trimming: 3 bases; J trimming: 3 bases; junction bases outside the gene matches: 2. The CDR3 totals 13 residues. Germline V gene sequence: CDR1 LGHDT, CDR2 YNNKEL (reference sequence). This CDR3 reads CASSHGLVYEQYF. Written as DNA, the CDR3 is TGTGCCAGCAGCCATGGACTAGTCTACGAGCAGTACTTC.

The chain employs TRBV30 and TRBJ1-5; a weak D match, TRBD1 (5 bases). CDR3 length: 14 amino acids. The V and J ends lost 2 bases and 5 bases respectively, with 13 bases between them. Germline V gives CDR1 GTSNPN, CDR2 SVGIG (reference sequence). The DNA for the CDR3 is TGTGCCTGGAGTAGGTCCCGAGGGGATCAGCCCCAGCATTTT. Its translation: CAWSRSRGDQPQHF.

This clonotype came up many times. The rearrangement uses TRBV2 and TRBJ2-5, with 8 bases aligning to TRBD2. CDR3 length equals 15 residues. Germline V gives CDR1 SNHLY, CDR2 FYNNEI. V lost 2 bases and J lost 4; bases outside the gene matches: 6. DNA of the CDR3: TGTGCCAGCAGTGAAATGGCGGGAGGTGCAGAGACCCAGTACTTC. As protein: CASSEMAGGAETQYF.

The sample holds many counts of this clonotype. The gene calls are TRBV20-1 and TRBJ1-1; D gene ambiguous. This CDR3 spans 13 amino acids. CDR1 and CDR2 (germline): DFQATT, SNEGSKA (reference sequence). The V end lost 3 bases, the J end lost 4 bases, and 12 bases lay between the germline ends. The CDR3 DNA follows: TGCAGTGCTAGTTCGGGTTCTGGCACTGAAGCTTTCTTT. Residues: CSASSGSGTEAFF.

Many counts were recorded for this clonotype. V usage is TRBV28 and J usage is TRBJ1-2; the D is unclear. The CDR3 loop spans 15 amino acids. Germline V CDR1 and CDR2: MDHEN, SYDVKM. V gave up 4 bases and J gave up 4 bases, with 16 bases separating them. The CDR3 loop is CASSSWEGGGYGYTF. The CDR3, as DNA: TGTGCCAGCAGTTCCTGGGAGGGAGGCGGCTATGGCTACACCTTC.

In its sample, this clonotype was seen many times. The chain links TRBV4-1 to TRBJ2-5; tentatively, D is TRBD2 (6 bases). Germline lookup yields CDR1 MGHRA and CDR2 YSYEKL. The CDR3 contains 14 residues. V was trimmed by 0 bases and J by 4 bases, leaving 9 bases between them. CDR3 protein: CASSQERGGETQYF. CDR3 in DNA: TGCGCCAGCAGCCAAGAGAGGGGAGGAGAGACCCAGTACTTC.

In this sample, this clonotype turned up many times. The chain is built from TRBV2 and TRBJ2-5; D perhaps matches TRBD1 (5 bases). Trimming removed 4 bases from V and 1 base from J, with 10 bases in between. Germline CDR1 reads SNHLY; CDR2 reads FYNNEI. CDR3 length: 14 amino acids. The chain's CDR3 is CASSARVSQETQYF. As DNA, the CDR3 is TGTGCCAGCAGTGCCAGGGTTTCCCAAGAGACCCAGTACTTC.

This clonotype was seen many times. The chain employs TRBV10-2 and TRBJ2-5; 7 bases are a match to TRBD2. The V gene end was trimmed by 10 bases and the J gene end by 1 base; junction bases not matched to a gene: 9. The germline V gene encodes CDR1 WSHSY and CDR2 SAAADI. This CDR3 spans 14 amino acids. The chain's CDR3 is CATGTGLSQETQYF. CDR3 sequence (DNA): TGCGCCACCGGGACGGGACTATCCCAAGAGACCCAGTACTTC.

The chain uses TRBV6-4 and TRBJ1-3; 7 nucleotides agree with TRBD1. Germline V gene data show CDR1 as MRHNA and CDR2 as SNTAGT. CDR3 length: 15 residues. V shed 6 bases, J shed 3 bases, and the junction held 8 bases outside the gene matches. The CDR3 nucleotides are TGTGCCAGCAGGTTGGGACAGCTCGATGGAAACACCATATATTTT. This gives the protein CASRLGQLDGNTIYF.

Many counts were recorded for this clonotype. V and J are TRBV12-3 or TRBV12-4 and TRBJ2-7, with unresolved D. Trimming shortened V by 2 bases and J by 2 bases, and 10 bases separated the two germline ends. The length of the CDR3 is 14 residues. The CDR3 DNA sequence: TGTGCCAGCAGTTTACTTAGACACCCCTACGAGCAGTACTTC. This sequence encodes CASSLLRHPYEQYF.

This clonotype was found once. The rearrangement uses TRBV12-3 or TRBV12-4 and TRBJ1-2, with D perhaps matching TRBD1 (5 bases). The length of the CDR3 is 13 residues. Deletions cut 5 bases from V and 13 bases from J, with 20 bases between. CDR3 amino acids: CASSLGGSGWCTF. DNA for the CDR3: TGTGCCAGCAGTCTTGGGGGGAGCGGGTGGTGCACCTTC.

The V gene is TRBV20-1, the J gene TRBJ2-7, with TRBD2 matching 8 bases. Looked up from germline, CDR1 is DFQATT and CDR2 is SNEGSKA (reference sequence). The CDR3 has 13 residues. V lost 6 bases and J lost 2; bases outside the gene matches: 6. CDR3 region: CSALAGNAYEQYF. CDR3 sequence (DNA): TGCAGTGCGTTAGCGGGAAACGCCTACGAGCAGTACTTC.

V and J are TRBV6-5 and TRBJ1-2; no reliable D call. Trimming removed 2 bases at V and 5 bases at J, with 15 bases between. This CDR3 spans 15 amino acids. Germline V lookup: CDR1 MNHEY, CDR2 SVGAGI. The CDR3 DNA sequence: TGTGCCAGCAGTTACGGCGAGGCAGCGAAATATGGCTACACCTTC. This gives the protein CASSYGEAAKYGYTF.

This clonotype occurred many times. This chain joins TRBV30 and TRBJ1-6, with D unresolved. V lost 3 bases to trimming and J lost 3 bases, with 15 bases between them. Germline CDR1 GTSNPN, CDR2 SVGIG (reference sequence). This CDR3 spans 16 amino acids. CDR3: CAWRDPRDFYNSPLHF. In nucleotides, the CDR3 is TGTGCCTGGAGGGACCCCCGGGATTTCTATAATTCACCCCTCCACTTT.

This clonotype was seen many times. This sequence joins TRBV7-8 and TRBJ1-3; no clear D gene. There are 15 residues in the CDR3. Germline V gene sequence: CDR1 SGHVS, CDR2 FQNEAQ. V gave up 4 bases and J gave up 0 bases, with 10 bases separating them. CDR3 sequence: CASSSATSSGNTIYF. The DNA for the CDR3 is TGTGCCAGCAGCTCCGCGACAAGCTCTGGAAACACCATATATTTT.

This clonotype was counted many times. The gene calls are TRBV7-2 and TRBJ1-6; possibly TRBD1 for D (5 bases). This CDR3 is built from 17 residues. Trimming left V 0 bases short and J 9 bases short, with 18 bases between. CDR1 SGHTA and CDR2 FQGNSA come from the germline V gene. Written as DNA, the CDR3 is TGTGCCAGCAGCTTAGCTTATCAGGGCTTTATCAGTTCACCCCTCCACTTT. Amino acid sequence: CASSLAYQGFISSPLHF.

The CDR3 region is CASSLQPGLLDTAGGEETQYF. CDR3 in DNA: TGTGCCAGCAGCTTACAGCCGGGCCTTCTGGACACTGCGGGAGGAGAGGAGACCCAGTACTTC. The chain has TRBV11-1 and TRBJ2-5; 8 nucleotides line up with TRBD2. The CDR3 runs 21 residues. Germline trimming cut 2 bases from V and 5 bases from J; bases unmatched to any gene: 25. Germline V CDR1 and CDR2: SGHAT, FQDESV (reference sequence). Using reference TRBV11-1 and TRBJ2-5 for the parts outside the CDR3, the full variable domain is EAEVAQSPRYKITEKSQAVAFWCDPISGHATLYWYRQILGQGPELLVQFQDESVVDDSQLPKDRFSAERLKGVDSTLKIQPAELGDSAMYLCASSLQPGLLDTAGGEETQYFGPGTRLLVL.

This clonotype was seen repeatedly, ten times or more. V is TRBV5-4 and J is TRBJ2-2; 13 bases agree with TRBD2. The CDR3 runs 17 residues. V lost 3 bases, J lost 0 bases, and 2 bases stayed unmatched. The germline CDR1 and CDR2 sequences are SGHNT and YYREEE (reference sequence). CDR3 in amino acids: CASSWGLAGTNTGELFF. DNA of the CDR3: TGTGCCAGCAGCTGGGGACTAGCGGGAACGAACACCGGGGAGCTGTTTTTT.

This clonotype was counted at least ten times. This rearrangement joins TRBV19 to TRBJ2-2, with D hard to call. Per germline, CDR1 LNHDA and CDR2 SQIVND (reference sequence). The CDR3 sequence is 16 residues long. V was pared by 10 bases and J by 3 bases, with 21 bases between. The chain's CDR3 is CATAPSFVAHTGELFF. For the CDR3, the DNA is TGTGCCACGGCCCCCTCATTCGTGGCCCACACCGGGGAGCTGTTTTTT.

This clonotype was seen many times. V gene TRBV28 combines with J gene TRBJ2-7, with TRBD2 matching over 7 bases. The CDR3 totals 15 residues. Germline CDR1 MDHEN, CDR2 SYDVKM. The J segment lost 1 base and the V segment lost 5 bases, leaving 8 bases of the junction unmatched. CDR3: CASSPGTTISYEQYF. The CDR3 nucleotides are TGTGCCAGCAGTCCCGGGACTACTATTTCCTACGAGCAGTACTTC.